This T cell receptor (beta chain) emerged from a study of control samples from healthy donors and cancer patients. This CDR3 is 13 amino acids long. Germline V lookup: CDR1 SEHNR, CDR2 FQNEAQ (reference sequence). With 5 bases clipped from V and 7 bases from J, the junction kept 6 bases outside the gene matches. The repertoire was sequenced with immunoSEQ multiplex PCR; TCRdb's copy has only in-frame clones and lacks some. This repertoire shows about 150,000 clones, approximately 96% found once; its top ten account for approximately 6%. The sequence was collected from a man aged 40-50 years in good health. What was sequenced was blood. V usage is TRBV7-9 and J usage is TRBJ1-2; 8 positions agree with TRBD1. The CDR3 DNA reads as TGTGCCAGCAGCCCCGGACAGGGCGGTGGCTACACCTTC. Residues: CASSPGQGGGYTF.